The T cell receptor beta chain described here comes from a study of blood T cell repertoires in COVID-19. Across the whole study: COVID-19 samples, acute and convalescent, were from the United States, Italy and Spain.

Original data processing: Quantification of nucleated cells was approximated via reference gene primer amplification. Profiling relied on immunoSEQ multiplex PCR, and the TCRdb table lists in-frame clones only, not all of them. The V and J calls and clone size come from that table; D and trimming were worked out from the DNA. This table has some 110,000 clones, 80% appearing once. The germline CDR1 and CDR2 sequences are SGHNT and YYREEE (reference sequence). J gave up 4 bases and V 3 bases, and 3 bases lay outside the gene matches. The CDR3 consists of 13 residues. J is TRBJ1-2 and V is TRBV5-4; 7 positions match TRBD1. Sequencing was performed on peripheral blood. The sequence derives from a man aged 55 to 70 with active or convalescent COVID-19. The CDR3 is CASSYQGVYGYTF. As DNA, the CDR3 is TGTGCCAGCAGCTATCAGGGGGTCTATGGCTACACCTTC.